This T cell receptor beta chain was observed in a study of T cell repertoires in cytomegalovirus infection. Overall study context: Signatures in public TCR beta sequences pointed to both CMV infection and matching HLA type.

TCRdb reanalysed the reads using MiXCR and keeps one entry per CDR3 protein. The table records roughly 760,000 distinct CDR3 sequences, roughly 35% of them present only once. Only a few counts were recorded for this clonotype. This CDR3 spans 13 amino acids. Germline CDR1 and CDR2: SGHAT and FQNNGV. V shed 6 bases and J shed 1 base, with 9 bases lying between them. The J gene is TRBJ1-1, the V gene TRBV11-2; D gene unclear. This TCR was sampled from a human donor in good health (CMV status not recorded). Some clones in this sample may be carry-over from other donors' samples. Sequencing was performed on PBMCs. This chain's CDR3 is CASSSHRNTEAFF. DNA for the CDR3: TGTGCCAGCAGTTCACATAGGAACACTGAAGCTTTCTTT.